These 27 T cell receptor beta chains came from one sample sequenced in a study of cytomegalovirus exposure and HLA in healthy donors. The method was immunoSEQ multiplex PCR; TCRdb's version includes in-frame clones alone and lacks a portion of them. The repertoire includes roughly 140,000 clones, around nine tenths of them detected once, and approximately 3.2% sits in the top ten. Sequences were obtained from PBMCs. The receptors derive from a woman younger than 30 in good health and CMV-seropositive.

CDR3 sequence reads: CAISEGTSGGSYEQYF. The CDR3, as DNA: TGTGCCATCAGTGAGGGGACTAGCGGGGGTTCCTACGAGCAGTACTTC. This rearrangement joins TRBV10-3 to TRBJ2-7; 14 positions agree with TRBD2. Germline assignment: CDR1 ENHRY and CDR2 SYGVKD. Trimming at V came to 2 bases and at J to 1 base, leaving 1 base not matched to a gene. This CDR3 contains 16 residues.

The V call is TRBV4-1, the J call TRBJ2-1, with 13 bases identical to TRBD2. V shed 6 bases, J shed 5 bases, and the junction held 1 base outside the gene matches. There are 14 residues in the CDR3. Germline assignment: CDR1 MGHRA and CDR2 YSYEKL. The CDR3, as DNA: TGCGCCAGCAGTGGACTAGCGGGAGACAATGAGCAGTTCTTC. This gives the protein CASSGLAGDNEQFF.

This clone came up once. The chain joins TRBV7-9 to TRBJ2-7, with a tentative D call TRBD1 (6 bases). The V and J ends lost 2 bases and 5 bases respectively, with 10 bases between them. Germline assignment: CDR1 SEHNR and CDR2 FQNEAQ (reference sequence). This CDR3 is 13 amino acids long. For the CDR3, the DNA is TGTGCCAGCAGCTTAAACAGGGAGAACGAGCAGTACTTC. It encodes CASSLNRENEQYF.

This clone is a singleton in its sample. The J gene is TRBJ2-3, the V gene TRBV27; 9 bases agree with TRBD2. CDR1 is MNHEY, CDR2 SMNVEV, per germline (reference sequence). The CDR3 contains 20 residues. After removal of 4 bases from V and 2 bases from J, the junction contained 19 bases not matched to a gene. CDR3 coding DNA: TGTGCCAGCAGTTCGGTGGAGTTCTGGAGCGGGAGGATAAACACAGATACGCAGTATTTT. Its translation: CASSSVEFWSGRINTDTQYF.

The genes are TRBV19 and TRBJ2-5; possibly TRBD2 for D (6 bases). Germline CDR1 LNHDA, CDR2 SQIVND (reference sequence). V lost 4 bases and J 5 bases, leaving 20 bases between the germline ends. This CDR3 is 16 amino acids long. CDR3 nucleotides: TGTGCCAGTAGTACCCGTGGACGCGGGAAGGACGAGACCCAGTACTTC. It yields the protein CASSTRGRGKDETQYF.

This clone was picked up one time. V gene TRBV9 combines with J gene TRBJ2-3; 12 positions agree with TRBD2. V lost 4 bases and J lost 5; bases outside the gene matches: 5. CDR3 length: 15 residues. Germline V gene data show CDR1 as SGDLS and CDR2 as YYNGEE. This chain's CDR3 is CASSPTSGSEDTQYF. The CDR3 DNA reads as TGTGCCAGCAGCCCGACTAGCGGGAGTGAAGATACGCAGTATTTT.

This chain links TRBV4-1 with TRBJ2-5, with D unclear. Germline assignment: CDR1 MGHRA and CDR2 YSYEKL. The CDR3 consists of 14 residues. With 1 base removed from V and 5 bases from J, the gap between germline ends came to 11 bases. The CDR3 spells CASSQVGLEETQYF. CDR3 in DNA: TGCGCCAGCAGCCAAGTAGGCCTGGAGGAGACCCAGTACTTC.

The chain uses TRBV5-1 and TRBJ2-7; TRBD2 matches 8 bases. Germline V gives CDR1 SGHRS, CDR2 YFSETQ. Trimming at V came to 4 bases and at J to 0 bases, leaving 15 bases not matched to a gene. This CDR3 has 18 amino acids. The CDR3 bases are TGCGCCAGCAGCCCCGTCTCGGGAGGGGTAGGGGCCTCCTACGAGCAGTACTTC. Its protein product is CASSPVSGGVGASYEQYF.

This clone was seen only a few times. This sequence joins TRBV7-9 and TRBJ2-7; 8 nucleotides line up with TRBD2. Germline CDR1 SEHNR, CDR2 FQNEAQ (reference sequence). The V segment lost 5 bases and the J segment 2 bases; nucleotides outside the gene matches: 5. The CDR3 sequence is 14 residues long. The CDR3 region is CASSLPTSAYEQYF. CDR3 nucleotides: TGTGCCAGCAGCCTACCGACTAGCGCCTACGAGCAGTACTTC.

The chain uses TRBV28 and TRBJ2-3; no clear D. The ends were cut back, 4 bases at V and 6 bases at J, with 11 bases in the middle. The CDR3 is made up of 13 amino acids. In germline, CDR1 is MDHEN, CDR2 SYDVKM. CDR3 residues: CASSYAGPDTQYF. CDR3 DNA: TGTGCCAGCAGTTACGCTGGCCCGGATACGCAGTATTTT.

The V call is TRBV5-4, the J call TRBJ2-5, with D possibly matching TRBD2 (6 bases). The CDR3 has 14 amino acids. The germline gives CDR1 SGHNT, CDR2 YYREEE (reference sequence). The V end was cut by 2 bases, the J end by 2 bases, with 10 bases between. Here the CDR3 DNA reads TGTGCCAGCAGCTTTTCTGGGGGGCAAGAGACCCAGTACTTC. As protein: CASSFSGGQETQYF.

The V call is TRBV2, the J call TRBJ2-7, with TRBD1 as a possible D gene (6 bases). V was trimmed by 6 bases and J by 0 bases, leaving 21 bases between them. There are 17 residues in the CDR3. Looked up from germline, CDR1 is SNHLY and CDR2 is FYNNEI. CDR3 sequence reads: CASRVVGHQTSSYEQYF. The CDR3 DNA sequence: TGTGCCAGCAGAGTGGTGGGACACCAAACTAGCTCCTACGAGCAGTACTTC.

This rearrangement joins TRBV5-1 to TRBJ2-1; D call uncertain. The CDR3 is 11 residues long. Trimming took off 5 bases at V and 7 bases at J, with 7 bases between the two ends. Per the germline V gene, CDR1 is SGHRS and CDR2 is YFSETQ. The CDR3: CASRRINEQFF. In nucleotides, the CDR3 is TGCGCCAGCAGGAGGATTAATGAGCAGTTCTTC.

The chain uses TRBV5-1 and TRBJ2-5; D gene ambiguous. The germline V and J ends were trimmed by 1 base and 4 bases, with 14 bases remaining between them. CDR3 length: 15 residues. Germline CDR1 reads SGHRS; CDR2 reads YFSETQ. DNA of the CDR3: TGCGCCAGCAGCTTGCCCAGCAACTCGGGAGAGACCCAGTACTTC. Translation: CASSLPSNSGETQYF.

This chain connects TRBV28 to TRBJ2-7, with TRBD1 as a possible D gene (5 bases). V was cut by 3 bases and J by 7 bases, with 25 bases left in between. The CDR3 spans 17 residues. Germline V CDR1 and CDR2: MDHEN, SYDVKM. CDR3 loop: CASSFLTLRQPLLEQYF. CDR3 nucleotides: TGTGCCAGCAGTTTCTTAACCCTAAGACAGCCACTCCTGGAGCAGTACTTC.

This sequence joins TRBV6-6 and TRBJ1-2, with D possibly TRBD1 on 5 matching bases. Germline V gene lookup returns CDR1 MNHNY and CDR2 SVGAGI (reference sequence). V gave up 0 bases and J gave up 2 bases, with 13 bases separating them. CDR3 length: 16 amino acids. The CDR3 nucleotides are TGTGCCAGCAGTTACTCCCCTTCACAGGCGAACTATGGCTACACCTTC. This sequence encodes CASSYSPSQANYGYTF.

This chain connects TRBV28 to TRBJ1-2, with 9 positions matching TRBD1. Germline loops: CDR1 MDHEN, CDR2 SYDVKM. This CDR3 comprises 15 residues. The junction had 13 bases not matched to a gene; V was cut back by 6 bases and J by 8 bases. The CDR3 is CASSLTPGTGSGYTF. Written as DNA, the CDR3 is TGTGCCAGCAGCCTAACTCCCGGGACAGGGAGCGGCTACACCTTC.

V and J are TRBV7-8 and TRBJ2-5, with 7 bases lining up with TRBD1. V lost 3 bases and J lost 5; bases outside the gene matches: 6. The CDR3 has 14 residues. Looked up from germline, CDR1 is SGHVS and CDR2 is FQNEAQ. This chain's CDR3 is CASSFKTGFETQYF. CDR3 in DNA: TGTGCCAGCAGCTTTAAGACAGGGTTCGAGACCCAGTACTTC.

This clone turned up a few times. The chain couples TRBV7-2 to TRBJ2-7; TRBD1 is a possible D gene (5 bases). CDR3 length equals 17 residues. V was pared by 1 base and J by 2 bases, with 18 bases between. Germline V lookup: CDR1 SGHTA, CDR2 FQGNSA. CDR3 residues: CASSLGLGRVAPYEQYF. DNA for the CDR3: TGTGCCAGCAGCTTAGGGCTTGGCAGGGTGGCTCCCTACGAGCAGTACTTC.

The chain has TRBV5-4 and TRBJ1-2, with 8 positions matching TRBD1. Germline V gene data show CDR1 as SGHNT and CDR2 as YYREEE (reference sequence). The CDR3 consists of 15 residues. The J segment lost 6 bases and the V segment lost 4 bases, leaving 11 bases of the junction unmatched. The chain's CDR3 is CASSPDDRGGHGYTF. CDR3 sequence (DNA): TGTGCCAGCAGCCCAGACGACAGGGGAGGACATGGCTACACCTTC.

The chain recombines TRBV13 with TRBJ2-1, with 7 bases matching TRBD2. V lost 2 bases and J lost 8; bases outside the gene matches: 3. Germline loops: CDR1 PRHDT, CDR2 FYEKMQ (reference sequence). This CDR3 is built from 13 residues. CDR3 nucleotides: TGTGCCAGCAGCTTAATCCGGGAGGATGAGCAGTTCTTC. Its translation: CASSLIREDEQFF.

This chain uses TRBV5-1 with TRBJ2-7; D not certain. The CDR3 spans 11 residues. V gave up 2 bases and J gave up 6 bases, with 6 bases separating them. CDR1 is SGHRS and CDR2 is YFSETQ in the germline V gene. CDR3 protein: CASSFNSEQYF. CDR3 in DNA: TGCGCCAGCAGCTTTAATTCCGAGCAGTACTTC.

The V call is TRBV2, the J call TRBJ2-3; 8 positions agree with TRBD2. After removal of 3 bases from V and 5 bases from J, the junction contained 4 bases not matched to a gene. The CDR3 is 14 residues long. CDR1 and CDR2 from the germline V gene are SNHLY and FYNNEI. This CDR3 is CASSDRLAGDTQYF. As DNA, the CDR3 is TGTGCCAGCAGTGATAGGCTAGCGGGAGATACGCAGTATTTT.

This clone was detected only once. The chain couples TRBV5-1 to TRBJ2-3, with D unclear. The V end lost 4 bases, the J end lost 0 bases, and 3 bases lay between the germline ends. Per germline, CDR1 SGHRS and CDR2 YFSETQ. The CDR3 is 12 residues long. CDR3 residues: CASSPSTDTQYF. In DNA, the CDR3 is TGCGCCAGCAGCCCAAGCACAGATACGCAGTATTTT.

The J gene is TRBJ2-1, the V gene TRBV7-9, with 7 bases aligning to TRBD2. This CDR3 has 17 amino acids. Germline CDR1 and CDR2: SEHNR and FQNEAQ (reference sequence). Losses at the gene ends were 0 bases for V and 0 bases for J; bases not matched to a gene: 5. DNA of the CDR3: TGTGCCAGCAGCTTAGCGGGAGGGCCGAGCTCCTACAATGAGCAGTTCTTC. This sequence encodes CASSLAGGPSSYNEQFF.

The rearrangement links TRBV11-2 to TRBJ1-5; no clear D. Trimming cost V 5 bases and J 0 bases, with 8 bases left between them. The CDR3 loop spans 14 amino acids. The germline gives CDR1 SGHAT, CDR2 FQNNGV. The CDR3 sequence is CASSVTASNQPQHF. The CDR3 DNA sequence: TGTGCCAGCAGCGTTACAGCTAGCAATCAGCCCCAGCATTTT.

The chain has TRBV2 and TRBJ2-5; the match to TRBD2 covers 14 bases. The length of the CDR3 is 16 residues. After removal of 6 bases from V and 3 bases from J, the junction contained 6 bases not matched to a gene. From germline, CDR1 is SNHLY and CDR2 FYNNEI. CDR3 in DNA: TGTGCCAGCAGGGATTTGGGACTAGCGGGAGAAGAGACCCAGTACTTC. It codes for CASRDLGLAGEETQYF.